The 18 T cell receptor beta chains in this list originate from one sample, sequenced in a study of T cells in localized non-small cell lung cancer. Clones were sequenced by immunoSEQ multiplex PCR, and TCRdb holds only the in-frame ones, with some missing. The table records thousands of clones, about 40% of them present only once. The sequencing here drew on normal lung tissue next to the tumor, taken before any cancer treatment. The receptors were sampled from a woman aged 35-75 years with stage II squamous cell lung carcinoma.

By frequency in the sample, this clone is medium-sized. The chain uses TRBV6-8 and TRBJ2-1; 11 bases fit TRBD2. This CDR3 is built from 14 residues. Germline V CDR1 and CDR2: MNHGY, SAAAGT. J was trimmed by 7 bases and V by 6 bases; bases with no gene match: 5. The CDR3 DNA reads TGTGCCAGCAGACGACTAGCGGGAAATAATGAGCAGTTCTTC. Protein: CASRRLAGNNEQFF.

The chain joins TRBV28 to TRBJ2-1; D is unresolved. The V end was cut by 11 bases, the J end by 5 bases, with 19 bases between. Per germline, CDR1 MDHEN and CDR2 SYDVKM. The length of the CDR3 is 14 residues. CDR3 nucleotides: TGTGCCTCAACTCAGGAGCTTTACAACAATGAGCAGTTCTTC. This gives the protein CASTQELYNNEQFF.

In its sample, this clone is medium-sized. The rearrangement uses TRBV6-8 and TRBJ1-6; weak D call: TRBD1 (6 bases). The CDR3 length is 13 residues. The V gene lost 10 bases and the J gene lost 3 bases, with 10 bases spanning the gap. Germline V lookup: CDR1 MNHGY, CDR2 SAAAGT. CDR3 sequence: CATGDNYNSPLHF. The CDR3 nucleotides are TGTGCCACCGGGGACAACTATAATTCACCCCTCCACTTT.

This clone was detected a few times. The chain carries TRBV19 and TRBJ2-2; 10 nucleotides align to TRBD1. The junction had 7 bases not matched to a gene; V was cut back by 10 bases and J by 5 bases. Germline CDR1 and CDR2: LNHDA and SQIVND (reference sequence). The CDR3 loop spans 14 amino acids. The CDR3 coding sequence is TGTGCCACCCGGGACAGGGGCGGAACCGGGGAGCTGTTTTTT. This sequence encodes CATRDRGGTGELFF.

The chain links TRBV15 to TRBJ2-1, with D tentatively TRBD2 (6 bases). The CDR3 has 16 amino acids. The germline V gene encodes CDR1 LNHNV and CDR2 YYDKDF (reference sequence). V was pared by 0 bases and J by 7 bases, with 16 bases between. CDR3 loop: CATSRDPGDLRNEQFF. For the CDR3, the DNA is TGTGCCACCAGCAGAGATCCGGGGGACCTCCGGAATGAGCAGTTCTTC.

Sample share makes this clone medium-sized. This chain uses TRBV6-8 with TRBJ2-6, with 7 bases aligning to TRBD1. The CDR3 consists of 17 residues. CDR1 is MNHGY, CDR2 SAAAGT, per germline. V lost 4 bases, J lost 2 bases, and 8 bases stayed unmatched. CDR3 residues: CASSSGQAGAGANVLTF. CDR3 sequence (DNA): TGTGCCAGCAGTTCCGGACAGGCCGGGGCTGGGGCCAACGTCCTGACTTTC.

This clone was counted a few times. CDR3 sequence reads: CASFPTTGTLVSGNTIYF. The DNA of the CDR3 is TGTGCCAGCTTCCCGACTACCGGGACGTTAGTCTCTGGAAACACCATATATTTT. The chain recombines TRBV6-7 with TRBJ1-3, with a tentative D call TRBD1 (5 bases). TRBV6-7 is an ORF, with its function uncertain. The CDR3 extends over 18 amino acids. Between the trimmed V and J ends, which lost 8 bases and 0 bases, there was a span of 23 bases.

The chain has TRBV7-5 and TRBJ2-7; TRBD1 is taken as the D call from the table, unchecked against the DNA. TRBV7-5 is a documented pseudogene. CDR3 size: 15 residues. CDR3 loop: CASSLAPGTAYEQYF. The CDR3 DNA reads TGTGCCAGCAGCTTAGCCCCTGGGACAGCTTACGAGCAGTACTTC.

This rearrangement joins TRBV11-3 to TRBJ2-3; TRBD2 might be the D (6 bases). Germline V lookup: CDR1 SGHNT, CDR2 YENEEA. V gave up 5 bases and J gave up 2 bases, with 14 bases separating them. The CDR3 is 15 residues long. CDR3 region: CASSQGLWTTDTQYF. CDR3 nucleotide sequence: TGTGCCAGCAGCCAGGGACTTTGGACCACAGATACGCAGTATTTT.

This clone showed up just once. V usage is TRBV28 and J usage is TRBJ2-1, with D perhaps TRBD1 or TRBD2 (5 bases each). Germline V lookup: CDR1 MDHEN, CDR2 SYDVKM. This CDR3 comprises 14 residues. V was pared by 3 bases and J by 8 bases, with 14 bases between. This CDR3 reads CASSLVLLGDEQFF. In nucleotides, the CDR3 is TGTGCCAGCAGTTTGGTCCTACTAGGGGATGAGCAGTTCTTC.

This clone was recorded a few times. Other DNA sequences in this specimen translate into the identical CDR3. This chain connects TRBV28 to TRBJ1-1, with 9 bases aligning to TRBD1. Germline CDR1 reads MDHEN; CDR2 reads SYDVKM. J gave up 4 bases and V 4 bases, and 4 bases lay outside the gene matches. This CDR3 contains 14 residues. Written as DNA, the CDR3 is TGTGCCAGCAGTTCGGGACAGGGTAGCACTGAAGCTTTCTTT. Amino acids: CASSSGQGSTEAFF.

V and J are TRBV9 and TRBJ1-2, with D perhaps matching TRBD1 (5 bases). CDR1 and CDR2 (germline): SGDLS, YYNGEE. Trimming cost V 6 bases and J 4 bases, with 10 bases left between them. The CDR3 totals 12 residues. The CDR3 DNA sequence: TGTGCCAGCATCGGGACCGGCTATGGCTACACCTTC. Its translation: CASIGTGYGYTF. The variable domain in full, with the rest retrieved from reference TRBV9 and TRBJ1-2, is DSGVTQTPKHLITATGQRVTLRCSPRSGDLSVYWYQQSLDQGLQFLIQYYNGEERAKGNILERFSAQQFPDLHSELNLSSLELGDSALYFCASIGTGYGYTFGSGTRLTVV.

Details on this clone: A read error may produce the germline difference seen at one junction end. The CDR3 DNA is TGTGCGGGGGGGGAAAATCAAGAGACTCAGTACTTC. It translates to CAGGENQETQYF. This chain uses TRBV6-8 with TRBJ2-5, with 7 bases aligning to TRBD2. Germline values: CDR1 MNHGY, CDR2 SAAAGT. The CDR3 has 12 amino acids.

This chain uses TRBV18 with TRBJ1-1; 8 bases are a match to TRBD1. The CDR3 is made up of 16 amino acids. V trimming: 4 bases; J trimming: 0 bases; junction bases outside the gene matches: 7. Per the germline V gene, CDR1 is KGHSH and CDR2 is LQKENI. The chain's CDR3 is CASSLYGQGLNTEAFF. The CDR3 nucleotides read TGTGCCAGCTCACTTTACGGACAGGGATTGAACACTGAAGCTTTCTTT. The variable domain in full, with the rest retrieved from reference TRBV18 and TRBJ1-1, is NAGVMQNPRHLVRRRGQEARLRCSPMKGHSHVYWYRQLPEEGLKFMVYLQKENIIDESGMPKERFSAEFPKEGPSILRIQQVVRGDSAAYFCASSLYGQGLNTEAFFGQGTRLTVV.

A few counts support this clone. This chain joins TRBV5-3 and TRBJ1-1, with 7 bases identical to TRBD1. TRBV5-3 is sorted into the ORF group, with uncertain function. V shed 0 bases and J 0 bases; nucleotides not matched to a gene: 8. This CDR3 spans 17 amino acids. The CDR3 sequence: CARSLARGFRMNTEAFF. The DNA of the CDR3 is TGTGCCAGAAGCTTGGCCAGGGGGTTCCGCATGAACACTGAAGCTTTCTTT.

The chain employs TRBV18 and TRBJ1-1; 8 bases are a match to TRBD1. The CDR3 loop spans 15 amino acids. Looked up from germline, CDR1 is KGHSH and CDR2 is LQKENI. V dropped 8 bases and J dropped 2; count of bases not matched to a gene: 10. CDR3 nucleotides: TGTGCCAGCGCTGGACAGGGCGGAGGCAACACTGAAGCTTTCTTT. It translates to CASAGQGGGNTEAFF.

V is TRBV28 and J is TRBJ2-3; D is possibly TRBD1 (5 bases). V lost 8 bases and J 1 base, leaving 13 bases between the germline ends. The CDR3 totals 14 residues. Germline V CDR1 and CDR2: MDHEN, SYDVKM. The CDR3 DNA reads TGTGCCAGCGACGACCTCAGGGGCACAGATACGCAGTATTTT. As protein: CASDDLRGTDTQYF. Using reference TRBV28 and TRBJ2-3 for the parts outside the CDR3, the full variable domain is DVKVTQSSRYLVKRTGEKVFLECVQDMDHENMFWYRQDPGLGLRLIYFSYDVKMKEKGDIPEGYSVSREKKERFSLILESASTNQTSMYLCASDDLRGTDTQYFGPGTRLTVL.

This clone is medium-sized (0.01 to 0.1%) in the sample. The chain combines TRBV11-3 with TRBJ2-2; perhaps TRBD1 as D (6 bases). The CDR3 runs to 16 residues. V was shortened by 8 bases and J by 3 bases, with 19 bases between the two germline ends. Germline CDR1 is SGHNT and CDR2 is YENEEA. Written as DNA, the CDR3 is TGTGCCAGCTTGAGTTCTACAGGGTGGGACACCGGGGAGCTGTTTTTT. The encoded protein is CASLSSTGWDTGELFF.